This TCR beta chain emerged from a study of T-cell memory formation after mild COVID-19. Study results and limitations: Nothing confirmed that second-wave clones peaking on day 37 were specific for SARS-CoV-2. Memory cells collected pre-infection included some clones that later responded, suggesting cross-reactive memory joined. The study found contracting CD4+ clones mainly in CM and EM and contracting CD8+ clones in EMRA.

cDNA libraries for TCR alpha and TCR beta, carrying sample barcodes and UMIs, came from 5'RACE with constant-segment primers. MiXCR, applied by TCRdb to the 5' RACE reads, yields one record per CDR3 protein. This sample has roughly 380,000 distinct CDR3 sequences; under 30% occur once, and the top ten carry approximately 15%. The CDR3 covers 13 residues. Germline lookup yields CDR1 GTSNPN and CDR2 SVGIG (reference sequence). V shed 2 bases and J shed 7 bases, with 12 bases lying between them. This clonotype turned up a few times. The target antigen is unknown. The sequenced sample was PBMCs or a T cell subset sorted from them (not recorded which). The chain combines TRBV30 with TRBJ2-1; the D gene could be TRBD1 or TRBD2 (6 bases each). The receptor was derived from an adult woman who had mild COVID-19 (a few samples of this study predate the infection). Cell type and time point are not known. As DNA, the CDR3 is TGTGCCTGGAGTCCGGGGGCAAGAAATGAGCAGTTCTTC. It yields the protein CAWSPGARNEQFF.